Listed below are T cell receptor beta chains from one sample, sequenced in a study of memory CD4+ T cells and cytomegalovirus serostatus. Some clones are missing from TCRdb's copy, which holds only in-frame ones; the method was immunoSEQ multiplex PCR. The sample consists of about 92,000 clones, about four fifths of them appearing once. Source material: memory CD4+ T cells from blood. These receptors all come from an adult in good health and CMV-seropositive. CDR3s include the opening cysteine and the closing phenylalanine or tryptophan. Expanded clones are given a class, and other clones once, few, many or no size at all.

abundance: .; j_gene: TRBJ2-3; v_gene: TRBV27; CDR3aa: CASTPLGDRVTDTQYF
abundance: .; j_gene: TRBJ1-1; v_gene: TRBV11-3; CDR3aa: CASSRDRLNTEAFF
abundance: .; j_gene: TRBJ2-7; v_gene: TRBV28; CDR3aa: CATEVFDRSYEQYF
abundance: .; j_gene: TRBJ2-1; v_gene: TRBV5-6; CDR3aa: CASSLEIWASGSDEQFF
abundance: .; j_gene: TRBJ2-5; v_gene: TRBV9; CDR3aa: CASSFGLHQQETQYF
abundance: few; j_gene: TRBJ1-5; v_gene: TRBV28; CDR3aa: CASSSPTGGNQPQHF
abundance: .; j_gene: TRBJ2-5; v_gene: TRBV29-1; CDR3aa: CSVGQGRETQYF
abundance: .; j_gene: TRBJ1-1; v_gene: TRBV29-1; CDR3aa: CSAQTALNMNTEAFF
abundance: .; j_gene: TRBJ1-1; v_gene: TRBV19; CDR3aa: CASSIRSKGALGTEAFF
abundance: .; j_gene: TRBJ2-7; v_gene: TRBV18; CDR3aa: CASSPGTGGYEQYF
abundance: few; j_gene: TRBJ2-2; v_gene: TRBV9; CDR3aa: CASSVVSVPGELFF
abundance: .; j_gene: TRBJ2-7; v_gene: TRBV9; CDR3aa: CASKLAEQTNPYEQYF
abundance: few; j_gene: TRBJ2-7; v_gene: TRBV7-2; CDR3aa: CASRPGLAGYEQYF
abundance: .; j_gene: TRBJ1-5; v_gene: TRBV6-1; CDR3aa: CASSEAGTGGWKPQHF
abundance: .; j_gene: TRBJ2-5; v_gene: TRBV2; CDR3aa: CASSPAGGLSTETQYF
abundance: .; j_gene: TRBJ1-3; v_gene: TRBV6-6; CDR3aa: CASRGGLAGNTIYF
abundance: few; j_gene: TRBJ1-1; v_gene: TRBV19; CDR3aa: CASSFGHNTEAFF
abundance: .; j_gene: TRBJ2-7; v_gene: TRBV4-2; CDR3aa: CASSQQSGGFSSYEQYF
abundance: .; j_gene: TRBJ1-5; v_gene: TRBV7-2; CDR3aa: CASSLMGSAGSQPQHF
abundance: .; j_gene: TRBJ2-7; v_gene: TRBV5-4; CDR3aa: CASSRDPTGEQYF
abundance: .; j_gene: TRBJ2-1; v_gene: TRBV5-1; CDR3aa: CASSSSGLADYNEQFF
abundance: .; j_gene: TRBJ2-7; v_gene: TRBV19; CDR3aa: CASSIEAGVGYEQYF
abundance: .; j_gene: TRBJ2-7; v_gene: TRBV21-1; CDR3aa: CASSKGGSKSYEQYF
abundance: .; j_gene: TRBJ1-1; v_gene: TRBV6-4; CDR3aa: CASSDSKGRDTEAFF
abundance: .; j_gene: TRBJ2-3; v_gene: TRBV6-1; CDR3aa: CASSEGLAGTGTDTQYF
abundance: .; j_gene: TRBJ1-5; v_gene: TRBV18; CDR3aa: CASRDSNQPQHF
abundance: .; j_gene: TRBJ2-1; v_gene: TRBV7-9; CDR3aa: CASSLSGALLSEQFF
abundance: .; j_gene: TRBJ1-2; v_gene: TRBV28; CDR3aa: CASSPGDRDSGYTF
abundance: .; j_gene: TRBJ2-1; v_gene: TRBV7-8; CDR3aa: CASSLGQGGHNEQFF
abundance: .; j_gene: TRBJ2-7; v_gene: TRBV6-1; CDR3aa: CASSPKTGGGEQYF
abundance: .; j_gene: TRBJ2-7; v_gene: TRBV28; CDR3aa: CASSDWTGGREQYF
abundance: .; j_gene: TRBJ2-3; v_gene: TRBV5-1; CDR3aa: CASTPGQGAADTQYF
abundance: .; j_gene: TRBJ2-7; v_gene: TRBV27; CDR3aa: CASSRMSPYEQYF